These 10 T cell receptor beta chains were sequenced from one sample in a study of spatial heterogeneity in lung cancer. TCRdb analysed the 5' RACE reads with MiXCR anew, one entry per CDR3 protein. The sample has about 38,000 distinct CDR3 sequences, roughly 7.4% seen once. Time point specified: sample taken at primary tumor resection. No cells were sorted before sequencing. The whole RNA sequenced was extracted from tumor, nontumor lung or frozen PBMC. The material sequenced was PBMCs, taken at surgery. The receptors were gathered from a male donor with early-stage non-small cell lung cancer.

Remarks on this clonotype: This clone may be a read error of a much larger clone one base away. This rearrangement joins TRBV6-1 to TRBJ2-7; no clear D gene. The germline V gene encodes CDR1 MNHNS and CDR2 SASEGT. This CDR3 contains 12 residues. DNA for the CDR3: TGTGCCAGCAGTTCCCGGAAGGACGAGCAGCACTTC. This encodes CASSSRKDEQHF.

This clonotype was seen ten or more times. The chain couples TRBV27 to TRBJ2-7, with 8 nucleotides matching TRBD2. The V gene's germline CDR1 is MNHEY and CDR2 SMNVEV (reference sequence). The CDR3 extends over 14 amino acids. With 7 bases clipped from V and 1 base from J, the junction kept 6 bases outside the gene matches. Here the CDR3 reads CASMGAGASYEQYF. CDR3 coding DNA: TGTGCCAGCATGGGAGCGGGGGCTTCCTACGAGCAGTACTTC.

The CDR3 protein is CASSLAGTSGGAGETQYF. CDR3 nucleotide sequence: TGTGCCAGCAGCTTGGCCGGGACTAGCGGGGGGGCCGGAGAGACCCAGTACTTC. The chain is built from TRBV5-8 and TRBJ2-5; 16 positions agree with TRBD2. The V gene end was trimmed by 0 bases and the J gene end by 4 bases; junction bases not matched to a gene: 6. CDR3 length equals 18 residues. Germline values: CDR1 SGHTS, CDR2 YDEGEE.

This clonotype was counted ten times or more. CDR3 in amino acids: CASSQGTGGNQPQHF. CDR3 DNA: TGTGCCAGCAGCCAAGGGACAGGAGGCAATCAGCCCCAGCATTTT. This chain links TRBV3-1 with TRBJ1-5; 7 bases fit TRBD1. The germline CDR1 and CDR2 sequences are LGHDT and YNNKEL (reference sequence). Trimming took 1 base from V and 2 from J; bases not matched to a gene: 2. CDR3 size: 15 residues.

This clonotype was counted a few times. The V call is TRBV7-8, the J call TRBJ1-1, with D maybe TRBD1 (5 bases). Trimming took 4 bases from V and 4 from J, leaving 16 bases between them. The CDR3 extends over 15 amino acids. The germline V gene encodes CDR1 SGHVS and CDR2 FQNEAQ. The CDR3 nucleotides are TGTGCCAGCAGCTCCAGGGTGTTGGGTCCCACTGAAGCTTTCTTT. It yields the protein CASSSRVLGPTEAFF.

This clonotype appeared many times. V usage is TRBV7-9 and J usage is TRBJ1-4; D possibly corresponds to TRBD1 (5 bases). This CDR3 region has 16 residues. Trimming cost V 4 bases and J 1 base, with 13 bases left between them. From germline, CDR1 is SEHNR and CDR2 FQNEAQ (reference sequence). The CDR3 nucleotides read TGTGCCAGCAGCTCACAGGCACCTGGAACTAATGAAAAACTGTTTTTT. It yields the protein CASSSQAPGTNEKLFF.

In this sample, this clonotype turned up a few times. The chain couples TRBV20-1 to TRBJ2-5; 10 nucleotides align to TRBD1. The CDR3 consists of 15 residues. Losses at the gene ends were 2 bases for V and 5 bases for J; bases not matched to a gene: 8. Per germline, CDR1 DFQATT and CDR2 SNEGSKA (reference sequence). CDR3 in DNA: TGCAGTGCTAGACGCGCCGGGGACAGGGGCGAGACCCAGTACTTC. This translates into CSARRAGDRGETQYF.

At least ten counts were recorded for this clonotype. This sequence joins TRBV20-1 and TRBJ2-2; D is perhaps TRBD1 or TRBD2 (6 bases each). The V gene lost 5 bases and the J gene lost 5 bases, with 18 bases spanning the gap. The CDR3 totals 15 residues. Germline V gene lookup returns CDR1 DFQATT and CDR2 SNEGSKA (reference sequence). The CDR3 loop is CSARVGGGITGELFF. CDR3 nucleotide sequence: TGCAGTGCTCGGGTAGGGGGAGGAATTACCGGGGAGCTGTTTTTT.

This clonotype was detected many times. The chain carries TRBV29-1 and TRBJ2-3; a weak D match, TRBD1 (5 bases). CDR3 length: 16 amino acids. Per germline, CDR1 SQVTM and CDR2 ANQGSEA. V was shortened by 7 bases and J by 3 bases, with 23 bases between the two germline ends. CDR3 sequence: CSGRDQGWVRTDTQYF. DNA of the CDR3: TGCAGCGGCCGTGACCAGGGTTGGGTTCGTACAGATACGCAGTATTTT.

The rearrangement joins TRBV7-2 to TRBJ2-2; D uncertain. The CDR3 contains 12 residues. From germline, CDR1 is SGHTA and CDR2 FQGNSA. Trimming took 4 bases from V and 6 from J, leaving 6 bases between them. CDR3: CASSSYAGELFF. The CDR3 coding sequence is TGTGCCAGCAGCTCCTATGCCGGGGAGCTGTTTTTT.